The source of this TCR beta chain is a study of cytomegalovirus exposure and HLA in healthy donors. The PCR had 60 Vbeta and 13 Jbeta primers. Data came from immunoSEQ multiplex PCR; TCRdb stores just in-frame clones and leaves some out. The sample has 150,000 to 200,000 clones, around 80% seen once; the top ten hold less than 2%. The CDR3 spans 15 residues. Trimming removed 8 bases from V and 2 bases from J, with 15 bases in between. CDR1 LGHNT and CDR2 FRNRAP come from the germline V gene. Comment on this clone: Its specificity is not known.

Donors in the study were healthy people who gave bone marrow. Study-level findings and limits: Rare TCR sequences dominated, though some public TCRs recurred in many donors.

The clonotype originates from a woman in her twenties or thirties in good health and CMV-seronegative. This chain joins TRBV12-5 and TRBJ2-2, with D perhaps matching TRBD1 (5 bases). Material: PBMCs. The CDR3 spells CASSSRDPNTGELFF. The DNA for the CDR3 is TGTGCTAGTTCCAGCAGGGATCCTAACACCGGGGAGCTGTTTTTT.